The T cell receptor beta chain described here comes from a study of shared clonotypes between healthy human individuals. General study points: Lower generation probabilities were found for non-shared clonotypes than for those shared by all four donors. Among a handful of donors, approximately 5.4% of naive CD4 clonotypes were found in common. The sampled material consisted only of blood, and tissue repertoires are likely to differ.

The study ran the assay at deep level. Generated by immunoSEQ multiplex PCR, the TCRdb table keeps only in-frame clones and is missing some. This sample has about 2.1 million clones, with 80% to 95% found just once. This clone was detected once. Its specificity is not known. V was shortened by 6 bases and J by 3 bases, with 9 bases between the two germline ends. Germline V gene data show CDR1 as MNHEY and CDR2 as SMNVEV (reference sequence). The CDR3 has 12 amino acids. Naive CD8 cells lacked CD45RO and underwent positive selection for CCR7, leaving out terminally differentiated effector memory CD45RA+ cells.

Material: naive CD8+ T cells from PBMCs. The sequence was collected from a man in his late teens or twenties in good health. Some clones in this sample may be carry-over from other donors' samples. V gene TRBV27 combines with J gene TRBJ2-7; D gene unclear. DNA of the CDR3: TGTGCCAGCAGCAGTTTCGACTACGAGCAGTACTTC. Translating it yields CASSSFDYEQYF.